The clone carrying this TCR beta chain was observed many times. Its antigen is unknown. The data were obtained in a study of T cells in Graves' hyperthyroidism and ophthalmopathy. Whole-study results and caveats: A model of 13 V-J pairs discriminated ophthalmopathy from stable hyperthyroidism. Blood also showed most of the thyroid clonotypes that were expanded above 0.001.

There were TCR beta CDR3 regions amplified from RNA transcripts. The primer set for the first-round RT-PCR of the TCR CDR3 was HTBI. TCRdb independently ran MiXCR on the multiplex PCR reads; one entry per CDR3 protein. The sample has approximately 600,000 distinct CDR3 sequences; under 25% are singletons. The sample comprised blood. The source of this sequence is a man aged 25 to 40 with Graves' ophthalmopathy.

In DNA form, the CDR3 reads TGCAGTGGTCAGGAGGGTGGCACTGAAGCTTTCTTT. Its translation is CSGQEGGTEAFF. The chain is built from TRBV20-1 and TRBJ1-1; D uncertain. The CDR3 length is 12 residues. V shed 7 bases and J shed 4 bases, with 13 bases lying between them. The germline gives CDR1 DFQATT, CDR2 SNEGSKA (reference sequence).